The 21 T cell receptor beta chains reported below all come from one sample, sequenced in a study of T-cell memory formation after mild COVID-19. TCRdb itself ran the 5' RACE reads through MiXCR, one entry per CDR3 protein. Of 25,000 to 35,000 distinct CDR3 sequences listed, 6.5% to 9% were seen once; the top ten hold 13% to 15%. Sequencing input: PBMCs or a T cell subset sorted from them (not recorded which). All receptors derive from an adult woman who had mild COVID-19 (a few samples of this study predate the infection). Cell type and time point are not known.

This clonotype has a count of ten or more. V and J are TRBV6-6 and TRBJ1-1; 7 positions agree with TRBD1. The V gene end was trimmed by 2 bases and the J gene end by 1 base; junction bases not matched to a gene: 4. The germline CDR1 and CDR2 sequences are MNHNY and SVGAGI (reference sequence). This CDR3 region has 15 residues. CDR3 bases: TGTGCCAGCAGTTACCTGGGACAGTCGAACACTGAAGCTTTCTTT. It yields the protein CASSYLGQSNTEAFF.

This chain links TRBV19 with TRBJ1-2; D ambiguous. V lost 8 bases to trimming and J lost 2 bases, with 21 bases between them. In germline, CDR1 is LNHDA, CDR2 SQIVND (reference sequence). This CDR3 comprises 16 residues. The CDR3 region is CASAYGGLRFNYGYTF. The CDR3 nucleotides read TGTGCCAGTGCCTATGGTGGCCTCCGATTCAACTATGGCTACACCTTC.

This clonotype was observed many times. CDR3 sequence reads: CASSFTGGSLLTDTQYF. The DNA of the CDR3 is TGTGCCAGCAGTTTCACAGGGGGCTCCCTCCTCACAGATACGCAGTATTTT. The chain employs TRBV27 and TRBJ2-3, with TRBD1 matching 9 bases. The germline V gene has CDR1 MNHEY and CDR2 SMNVEV (reference sequence). V shed 3 bases, J shed 2 bases, and the junction held 9 bases outside the gene matches. CDR3 length equals 17 residues.

This clonotype has at least ten counts. The chain uses TRBV15 and TRBJ1-5; D uncertain. From germline, CDR1 is LNHNV and CDR2 YYDKDF (reference sequence). This CDR3 contains 13 residues. Trimming cost V 3 bases and J 1 base, with 4 bases left between them. CDR3 sequence: CATSSRSNQPQHF. The CDR3 DNA reads TGTGCCACCAGCAGCCGGAGCAATCAGCCCCAGCATTTT.

This clonotype was detected many times. The V and J genes are TRBV27 and TRBJ2-1, with 11 bases lining up with TRBD2. This CDR3 spans 16 amino acids. Trimming at V came to 6 bases and at J to 5 bases, leaving 9 bases not matched to a gene. CDR1 and CDR2 from the germline V gene are MNHEY and SMNVEV (reference sequence). For the CDR3, the DNA is TGTGCCAGCAGCGTGTCTAGCGGGAGGAAGAACAATGAGCAGTTCTTC. Translated: CASSVSSGRKNNEQFF.

V and J are TRBV2 and TRBJ2-1; 7 nucleotides agree with TRBD1. CDR1 and CDR2 (germline): SNHLY, FYNNEI. With V trimmed by 9 bases and J by 6 bases, 11 bases remained unmatched. This CDR3 region has 14 residues. The CDR3 bases are TGTGCCAGGGTTCTAGGGGGCACTGGCAATGAGCAGTTCTTC. This sequence encodes CARVLGGTGNEQFF.

This clonotype was found many times. The chain combines TRBV21-1 with TRBJ1-5. TRBV21-1 has pseudogene status. This CDR3 has 14 residues. This chain's CDR3 is CASREGLSNQPQHF. The CDR3 bases are TGTGCCAGTAGAGAGGGTTTGAGCAATCAGCCCCAGCATTTT.

In its sample, this clonotype was seen many times. The rearrangement uses TRBV9 and TRBJ1-1; the match to TRBD1 covers 11 bases. The CDR3 consists of 17 residues. Germline V lookup: CDR1 SGDLS, CDR2 YYNGEE. The V gene end was trimmed by 0 bases and the J gene end by 1 base; junction bases not matched to a gene: 5. The CDR3 is CASSVVIGQGANTEAFF. The CDR3 DNA reads TGTGCCAGCAGCGTAGTAATCGGACAGGGGGCGAACACTGAAGCTTTCTTT.

The sample holds many counts of this clonotype. J is TRBJ2-1 and V is TRBV6-5; D ambiguous. Looked up from germline, CDR1 is MNHEY and CDR2 is SVGAGI. Trimming pared 4 bases from V and 3 bases from J, leaving 13 bases between. The CDR3 spans 15 residues. CDR3 nucleotide sequence: TGTGCCAGCAGTTCTGGATGGGCTCACTACAATGAGCAGTTCTTC. The encoded protein is CASSSGWAHYNEQFF.

There are many counts of this clonotype. The chain couples TRBV20-1 to TRBJ2-7, with 13 positions matching TRBD2. V dropped 3 bases and J dropped 5; count of bases not matched to a gene: 1. This CDR3 spans 13 amino acids. Germline CDR1 is DFQATT and CDR2 is SNEGSKA (reference sequence). The CDR3, as DNA: TGCAGTGCTAGCGGACTAGCGGGAGACGAGCAGTACTTC. This sequence encodes CSASGLAGDEQYF.

This clonotype has ten or more counts. The chain has TRBV27 and TRBJ2-7; the D call may be TRBD1 or TRBD2 (5 bases each). The V gene's germline CDR1 is MNHEY and CDR2 SMNVEV (reference sequence). V was cut by 6 bases and J by 0 bases, with 15 bases left in between. This CDR3 comprises 15 residues. The CDR3 coding sequence is TGTGCCAGCAGACGACCGGGGCCGAGCTCCTACGAGCAGTACTTC. Translation gives CASRRPGPSSYEQYF.

This clonotype is medium-sized within its sample. The V and J genes are TRBV7-2 and TRBJ2-1; D is undetermined. Germline CDR1 SGHTA, CDR2 FQGNSA. Trimming stripped 1 base from V and 5 bases from J, with 6 bases between. CDR3 length equals 13 residues. The CDR3 is CASSLDADNEQFF. CDR3 in DNA: TGTGCCAGCAGCTTAGATGCGGACAATGAGCAGTTCTTC.

This clonotype was counted ten times or more. This rearrangement joins TRBV6-6 to TRBJ2-2; D unclear. Trimming cost V 2 bases and J 0 bases, with 10 bases left between them. The CDR3 spans 16 residues. Looked up from germline, CDR1 is MNHNY and CDR2 is SVGAGI (reference sequence). CDR3 protein: CASSYPTPSNTGELFF. Written as DNA, the CDR3 is TGTGCCAGCAGTTACCCGACTCCATCGAACACCGGGGAGCTGTTTTTT.

This clonotype was observed many times. The V call is TRBV7-9, the J call TRBJ2-5, with 7 bases that match TRBD2. The germline V gene encodes CDR1 SEHNR and CDR2 FQNEAQ (reference sequence). The CDR3 runs to 15 residues. The ends lost 4 bases at V and 5 bases at J; junction bases unmatched: 10. The CDR3 DNA reads as TGTGCCAGCAGCTCCGAGGGAGGGGTTTTTGAGACCCAGTACTTC. Translated: CASSSEGGVFETQYF.

This clonotype was seen many times. This chain uses TRBV6-5 with TRBJ1-2; the D gene is possibly TRBD1 (6 bases). Trimming left V 6 bases short and J 7 bases short, with 15 bases between. This CDR3 has 13 residues. Germline CDR1 and CDR2: MNHEY and SVGAGI. This chain's CDR3 is CASSPGDNGGYTF. CDR3 bases: TGTGCCAGCAGCCCAGGGGATAACGGTGGCTACACCTTC.

This clonotype was seen ten or more times. The chain uses TRBV6-5 and TRBJ1-5, with a possible D match to TRBD1 (6 bases). V lost 6 bases, J lost 4 bases, and 13 bases lay in between. Germline V gene data show CDR1 as MNHEY and CDR2 as SVGAGI. The CDR3 covers 14 residues. This CDR3 reads CASRGGPINQPQHF. CDR3 nucleotide sequence: TGTGCCAGCAGAGGGGGGCCAATAAATCAGCCCCAGCATTTT.

This clonotype was seen repeatedly, ten times or more. The rearrangement uses TRBV4-1 and TRBJ1-5; D might be TRBD1 (6 bases). In germline, CDR1 is MGHRA, CDR2 YSYEKL. Trimming took off 1 base at V and 3 bases at J, with 16 bases between the two ends. CDR3 length: 17 amino acids. CDR3 bases: TGCGCCAGCAGCCAAGTAACCGGTACAGGGATCAATCAGCCCCAGCATTTT. Translating gives CASSQVTGTGINQPQHF.

The chain carries TRBV6-2 or TRBV6-3 and TRBJ2-1, with TRBD2 matching over 13 bases. This CDR3 spans 14 amino acids. Germline V gene sequence: CDR1 MNHEY, CDR2 SVGEGT. V shed 8 bases and J 2 bases; nucleotides not matched to a gene: 0. The CDR3 nucleotides are TGTGCCAGCGGACTAGCGGGAGCCTACAATGAGCAGTTCTTC. Translating it yields CASGLAGAYNEQFF.

This clonotype was counted ten times or more. This chain connects TRBV7-9 to TRBJ2-3, with no clear D. Germline CDR1 and CDR2: SEHNR and FQNEAQ (reference sequence). This CDR3 comprises 15 residues. Deletions cut 5 bases from V and 0 bases from J, with 12 bases between. The CDR3 reads CASSGRQVSTDTQYF. The CDR3 DNA reads as TGTGCCAGCAGCGGCCGTCAGGTTAGCACAGATACGCAGTATTTT.

The table lists this clonotype with many counts. This chain uses TRBV7-8 with TRBJ2-1; no definite D call. V was cut by 5 bases and J by 7 bases, with 24 bases left in between. This CDR3 region has 17 residues. The V gene's germline CDR1 is SGHVS and CDR2 FQNEAQ. The CDR3, as DNA: TGTGCCAGCAGCCTACGGACCGGGTCCCAAGGAAGTAATGAGCAGTTCTTC. Its protein product is CASSLRTGSQGSNEQFF.

This clonotype was counted many times. The gene calls are TRBV3-1 and TRBJ2-5, with 10 bases lining up with TRBD2. Germline CDR1 LGHDT, CDR2 YNNKEL (reference sequence). This CDR3 has 17 residues. The V and J ends lost 1 base and 5 bases, in that order; junction bases with no gene match: 10. The CDR3 region is CASSQGGLAGAGETQYF. CDR3 sequence (DNA): TGTGCCAGCAGCCAAGGTGGCCTAGCGGGGGCCGGGGAGACCCAGTACTTC.